This T cell receptor (beta chain) was sequenced during a study of OX40 agonist ivuxolimab in advanced cancers. At the level of the study: An agonistic anti-OX40 (CD134) antibody, ivuxolimab, was used to treat the patients.

Patients were excluded for autoimmune disease history or systemic immunosuppression. Germline V gene lookup returns CDR1 SGHRS and CDR2 YFSETQ. V dropped 7 bases and J dropped 2 bases, with 9 bases sitting between them. This CDR3 has 12 residues. Measured with immunoSEQ multiplex PCR; TCRdb has only the in-frame clones, and not every one. This sample has some 66,000 clones; almost 85% occur once, and the top ten carry 5.5% to 6%. J is TRBJ1-1 and V is TRBV5-1; D ambiguous. This TCR was sampled from an adult with an advanced solid tumor such as melanoma, head and neck, liver or kidney cancer. Specimen: CD4+ or CD8+ T cells sorted from blood, collected in a trial of the OX40 agonist ivuxolimab. The CDR3 protein is CASRPDNTEAFF. The CDR3 DNA follows: TGCGCCAGCCGGCCGGACAACACTGAAGCTTTCTTT. The full variable domain, completed using reference TRBV5-1 and TRBJ1-1, is KAGVTQTPRYLIKTRGQQVTLSCSPISGHRSVSWYQQTPGQGLQFLFEYFSETQRNKGNFPGRFSGRQFSNSRSEMNVSTLELGDSALYLCASRPDNTEAFFGQGTRLTVV.